Presented here are 9 T cell receptor beta chains from one specimen sequenced in a study of cytomegalovirus exposure and HLA in healthy donors (dated by TCRdb to 2015 to 2018). Receptors were amplified or captured by the immunoSEQ multiplex PCR assay. The multiplex PCR relied on a mix of 60 forward primers for TCR Vbeta segments and 13 reverse primers for TCR Jbeta segments. TCRdb took this table from immuneACCESS and kept in-frame rearrangements with V and J called. Such tables lack part of the clones; where checked against another copy, unresolved V genes explain under half of the gap, and the rest is unexplained. The sample's clone listing holds some 51,000 clones. The top ten hold about 25% of the sample. Sequenced input: PBMCs. Receptors were obtained from a middle-aged man in good health and CMV-seropositive.

This chain uses TRBV5-1 with TRBJ1-1, with D possibly matching TRBD1 (6 bases). The CDR3 runs to 16 residues. The germline gives CDR1 SGHRS, CDR2 YFSETQ. Deletions cut 0 bases from V and 0 bases from J, with 12 bases between. In DNA form, the CDR3 reads TGCGCCAGCAGCTTGGAGTTGGGGGCCCTGAACACTGAAGCTTTCTTT. Translation gives CASSLELGALNTEAFF.

V usage is TRBV7-2 and J usage is TRBJ2-4; TRBD1 agrees at 7 bases. CDR1 is SGHTA, CDR2 FQGNSA, per germline. The CDR3 has 14 residues. Trimming took 1 base from V and 8 from J; bases not matched to a gene: 5. CDR3 bases: TGTGCCAGCAGCTTAGGCCCCGACAGGGACATTCAGTACTTC. Translated, it gives CASSLGPDRDIQYF.

The DNA of the CDR3 is TGTGCCAGCAGTGAAAGCGGGGGGGCCGGCGAGACCCAGTACTTC. Translated: CASSESGGAGETQYF. The J gene is TRBJ2-5, the V gene TRBV2, with 10 bases that match TRBD2. CDR3 length: 15 residues. The V and J ends lost 2 bases and 5 bases, in that order; junction bases with no gene match: 5. In germline, CDR1 is SNHLY, CDR2 FYNNEI.

The chain carries TRBV5-1 and TRBJ2-3; the D gene is possibly TRBD1 (8 bases). CDR3 length: 18 residues. Germline V lookup: CDR1 SGHRS, CDR2 YFSETQ. The V end was cut by 4 bases, the J end by 2 bases, with 23 bases between. The CDR3 DNA follows: TGCGCCAGCAGCCCAGGGGGCCGGGTAGCGGGTTTCACAGATACGCAGTATTTT. It codes for CASSPGGRVAGFTDTQYF.

The rearrangement links TRBV7-9 to TRBJ1-4; D perhaps matches TRBD1 (6 bases). Germline V lookup: CDR1 SEHNR, CDR2 FQNEAQ (reference sequence). Deletions cut 5 bases from V and 8 bases from J, with 12 bases between. The CDR3 sequence is 13 residues long. The CDR3 sequence is CASSPKQGEKLFF. For the CDR3, the DNA is TGTGCCAGCAGCCCAAAACAGGGCGAAAAACTGTTTTTT.

This rearrangement joins TRBV7-2 to TRBJ2-7, with 7 bases identical to TRBD1. Trimming cost V 3 bases and J 3 bases; bases outside gene matches: 5. The CDR3 is 14 amino acids. The V gene's germline CDR1 is SGHTA and CDR2 FQGNSA. CDR3 nucleotides: TGTGCCAGCAGCTTGGCCACAGGGGACTACGAGCAGTACTTC. Amino acid sequence: CASSLATGDYEQYF.

The rearrangement uses TRBV7-2 and TRBJ2-4; D is unclear. V lost 5 bases and J lost 8, with 10 bases in between. Germline V CDR1 and CDR2: SGHTA, FQGNSA. The CDR3 contains 12 residues. The CDR3 bases are TGTGCCAGCAGCCCCGGAGAACACATTCAGTACTTC. This codes for CASSPGEHIQYF.

This chain connects TRBV7-2 to TRBJ1-1; TRBD1 aligns across 7 bases. From germline, CDR1 is SGHTA and CDR2 FQGNSA. The length of the CDR3 is 14 residues. The ends lost 3 bases at V and 11 bases at J; junction bases unmatched: 12. CDR3 in amino acids: CASSFEGTALFAFF. The CDR3 DNA reads as TGTGCCAGCAGCTTCGAAGGGACAGCCCTATTCGCTTTCTTT.

V gene TRBV29-1 combines with J gene TRBJ2-7; 8 bases map to TRBD1. The CDR3 contains 17 residues. From germline, CDR1 is SQVTM and CDR2 ANQGSEA. The ends lost 4 bases at V and 2 bases at J; junction bases unmatched: 16. CDR3 nucleotides: TGCAGCGTTGTATGGACCTCGACAGGGGTCCTTACCTACGAGCAGTACTTC. Amino acid sequence: CSVVWTSTGVLTYEQYF.